This T cell receptor beta chain was obtained from a study of early T cells in non-severe SARS-CoV-2 infection. After removal of 0 bases from V and 3 bases from J, the junction contained 2 bases not matched to a gene. This CDR3 region has 15 residues. Germline loops: CDR1 SGHDT, CDR2 YYEEEE. TCRdb re-derived calls from the 5' RACE reads in MiXCR, one entry per CDR3 protein. Among more than 65,000 distinct CDR3 sequences listed, approximately 14% were seen once. The chain employs TRBV5-6 and TRBJ2-3; 9 nucleotides agree with TRBD2. The sequence was obtained from an adult who was a healthcare worker with PCR-confirmed SARS-CoV-2 infection or an uninfected control (not recorded which). Sample: whole blood. The CDR3 nucleotides are TGTGCCAGCAGCTTGGGACTAGCGGATACAGATACGCAGTATTTT. Its translation is CASSLGLADTDTQYF.